Ten or more counts support the clone carrying this T cell receptor (beta chain). The CDR3 extends 3 residues past the end of the read, so its final part is completed from the germline J gene. These data are taken from a study of T cell clonality in common variable immunodeficiency. CVID and control samples used equivalent genomic DNA input. TCRdb's table, derived via immunoSEQ multiplex PCR, lists solely in-frame clones and lacks some. The sample is made up of about 45,000 clones, none counted only once. CDR1 is SNHLY and CDR2 is FYNNEI in the germline V gene. This CDR3 is built from 13 residues. Between the trimmed V and J ends, which lost 6 bases and 0 bases, there was a span of 8 bases.

The clonotype comes from a person between 18 and 75 years old in good health. The V gene is TRBV2, the J gene TRBJ1-1; D remains ambiguous. What was sequenced was peripheral blood mononuclear cells. The CDR3 bases that were read are TGTGCCAGCAGCACCACAGTGAACACTGAA. Protein sequence: CASSTTVNTE. The entire CDR3 protein is CASSTTVNTEAFF.